This is a list of T cell receptor beta chains from one sample in a study of shared clonotypes between healthy human individuals. Assay used: immunoSEQ multiplex PCR; TCRdb lists only in-frame clones, some missing. The sample holds 1.4 million or so clones; approximately 98.5% are singletons and the top ten take 0.36%. The sample comprised naive CD4+ T cells sorted from blood. The receptors were gathered from a man aged 25-45 years in good health. Each CDR3 is given with its conserved first and last residue. D genes are given only for firm matches.

j_gene,v_gene,d_gene,CDR3nt,CDR3aa
TRBJ1-4,TRBV5-4,TRBD1,TGTGCCAGCAGCTCCCCGGGACAGGGGGCGACTAATGAAAAACTGTTTTTT,CASSSPGQGATNEKLFF
TRBJ2-1,TRBV18,TRBD2,TGTGCCAGCTCGCCTACTAGCGGAGGGGGGAAGGGGCAGTTCTTC,CASSPTSGGGKGQFF
TRBJ2-1,TRBV7-2,-,TGTGCCAGCAGCCCTCAGGATAACTCCTACAATGAGCAGTTCTTC,CASSPQDNSYNEQFF
TRBJ1-5,TRBV7-2,-,TGTGCCAGCAGCTTAATGCAGGGCAATCAGCCCCAGCATTTT,CASSLMQGNQPQHF
TRBJ2-2,TRBV10-3,TRBD2,TGTGCCGTCCTCGGGGCGGGAGTTTCGAACACCGGGGAGCTGTTTTTT,CAVLGAGVSNTGELFF
TRBJ1-1,TRBV7-9,-,TGTGCCAGCAGCTTAAGTGGGGGAGGGGACACTGAAGCTTTCTTT,CASSLSGGGDTEAFF
TRBJ2-7,TRBV5-4,-,TGTGCCAGCAGCGATTTGCAGGGGCTCGACGAGCAGTACTTC,CASSDLQGLDEQYF
TRBJ1-2,TRBV18,TRBD1,TGTGCCAGCTCACCCCTCGGGACAGGGGGTGGCTATGGCTACACCTTC,CASSPLGTGGGYGYTF
TRBJ1-1,TRBV11-2,-,TGTGCCAGCAGCTTAGTGGGGGCAGACCCTACAGGGACTGAAGCTTTCTTT,CASSLVGADPTGTEAFF
TRBJ2-7,TRBV6-1,-,TGTGCCAGCACGCCCTACAGGGAGACCGCCTACGAGCAGTACTTC,CASTPYRETAYEQYF
TRBJ2-5,TRBV15,-,TGTGCCACCAGCAGAGACGGGGCCCCAGAGACCCAGTACTTC,CATSRDGAPETQYF
TRBJ2-3,TRBV2,-,TGTGCCAGCAGCTATAGCACAGATACGCAGTATTTT,CASSYSTDTQYF
TRBJ1-1,TRBV2,-,TGTGCCAGCAGTGAACAGACCATGGCCGGGATGGCTGAAGCTTTCTTT,CASSEQTMAGMAEAFF
TRBJ1-2,TRBV18,TRBD1,TGTGCCAGCTCACCAGGGACAGATTCTAACTATGGCTACACCTTC,CASSPGTDSNYGYTF